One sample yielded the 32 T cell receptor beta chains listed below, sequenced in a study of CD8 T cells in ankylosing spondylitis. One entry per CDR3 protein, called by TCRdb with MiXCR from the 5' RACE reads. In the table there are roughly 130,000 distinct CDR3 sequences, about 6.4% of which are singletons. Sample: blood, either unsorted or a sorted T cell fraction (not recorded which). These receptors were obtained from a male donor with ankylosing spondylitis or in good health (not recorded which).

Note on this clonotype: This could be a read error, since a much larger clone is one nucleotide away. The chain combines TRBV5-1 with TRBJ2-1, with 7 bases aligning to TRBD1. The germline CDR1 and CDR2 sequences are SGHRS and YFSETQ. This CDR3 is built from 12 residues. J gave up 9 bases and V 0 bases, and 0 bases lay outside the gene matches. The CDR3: CASSLGDSEQFF. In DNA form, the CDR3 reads TGCGCCAGCAGCTTGGGGGACAGTGAGCAGTTCTTC.

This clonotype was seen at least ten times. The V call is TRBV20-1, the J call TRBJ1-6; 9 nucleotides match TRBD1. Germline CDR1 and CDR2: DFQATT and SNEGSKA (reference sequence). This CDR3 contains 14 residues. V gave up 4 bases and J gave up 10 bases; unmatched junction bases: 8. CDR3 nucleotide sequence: TGCAGTGCTACCGGGACAGGGCGGGGATCACCCCTCCACTTT. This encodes CSATGTGRGSPLHF.

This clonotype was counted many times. The CDR3 DNA sequence: TGCGCCAGCTCCGAAACCCTAAATGAGCAGTTCTTC. It encodes CASSETLNEQFF. The chain employs TRBV5-1 and TRBJ2-1, with D unresolved. Deletions cut 7 bases from V and 7 bases from J, with 12 bases between. The CDR3 sequence is 12 residues long. Germline V CDR1 and CDR2: SGHRS, YFSETQ.

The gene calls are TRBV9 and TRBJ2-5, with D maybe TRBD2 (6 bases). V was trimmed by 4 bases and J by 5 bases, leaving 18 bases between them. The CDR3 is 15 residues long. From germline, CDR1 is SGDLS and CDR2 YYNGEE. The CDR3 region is CASSISRDGWETQYF. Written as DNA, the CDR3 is TGTGCCAGCAGCATATCGCGGGACGGGTGGGAGACCCAGTACTTC. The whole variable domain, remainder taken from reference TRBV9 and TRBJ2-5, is DSGVTQTPKHLITATGQRVTLRCSPRSGDLSVYWYQQSLDQGLQFLIQYYNGEERAKGNILERFSAQQFPDLHSELNLSSLELGDSALYFCASSISRDGWETQYFGPGTRLLVL.

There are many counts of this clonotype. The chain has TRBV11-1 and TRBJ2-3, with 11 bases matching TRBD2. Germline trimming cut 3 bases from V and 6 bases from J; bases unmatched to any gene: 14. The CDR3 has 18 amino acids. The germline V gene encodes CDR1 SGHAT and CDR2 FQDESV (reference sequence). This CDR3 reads CASSFPLRLAGLKDTQYF. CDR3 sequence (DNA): TGTGCCAGCAGCTTTCCCCTCAGACTAGCGGGACTGAAGGATACGCAGTATTTT.

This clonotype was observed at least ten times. The CDR3: CASSTDRADTQYF. In DNA form, the CDR3 reads TGTGCCAGCAGCACTGACAGGGCCGATACGCAGTATTTT. The chain carries TRBV5-6 and TRBJ2-3; TRBD1 agrees at 7 bases. CDR3 size: 13 residues. Looked up from germline, CDR1 is SGHDT and CDR2 is YYEEEE. V trimming: 4 bases; J trimming: 6 bases; junction bases outside the gene matches: 5.

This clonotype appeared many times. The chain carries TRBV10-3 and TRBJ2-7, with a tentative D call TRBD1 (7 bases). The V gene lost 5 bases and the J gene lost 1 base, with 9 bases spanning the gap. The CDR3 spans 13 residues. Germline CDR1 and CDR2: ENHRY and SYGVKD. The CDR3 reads CAISQGGSYEQYF. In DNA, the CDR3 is TGTGCCATCAGTCAGGGGGGTTCCTACGAGCAGTACTTC.

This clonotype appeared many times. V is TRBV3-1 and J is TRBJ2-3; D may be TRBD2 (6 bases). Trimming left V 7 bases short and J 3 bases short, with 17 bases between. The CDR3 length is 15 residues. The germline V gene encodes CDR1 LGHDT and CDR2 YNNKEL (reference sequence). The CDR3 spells CASTRRRGRTDTQYF. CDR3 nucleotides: TGTGCCAGCACCAGACGGAGGGGTCGGACAGATACGCAGTATTTT.

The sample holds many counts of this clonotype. CDR3 sequence: CASSSGQGGEQYF. The CDR3 DNA reads as TGTGCCAGCAGCTCTGGACAGGGCGGAGAGCAGTACTTC. The V call is TRBV7-9, the J call TRBJ2-7, with 8 bases that match TRBD1. V lost 4 bases and J lost 7; bases outside the gene matches: 6. The CDR3 length is 13 residues. The V gene's germline CDR1 is SEHNR and CDR2 FQNEAQ (reference sequence).

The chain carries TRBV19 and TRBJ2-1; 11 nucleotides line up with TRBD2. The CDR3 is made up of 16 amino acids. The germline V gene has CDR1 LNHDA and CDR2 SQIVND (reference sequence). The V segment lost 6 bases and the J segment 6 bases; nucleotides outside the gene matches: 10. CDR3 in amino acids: CASRLHLGTSGNEQFF. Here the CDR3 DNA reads TGTGCCAGTAGACTCCATTTAGGGACTAGCGGCAATGAGCAGTTCTTC.

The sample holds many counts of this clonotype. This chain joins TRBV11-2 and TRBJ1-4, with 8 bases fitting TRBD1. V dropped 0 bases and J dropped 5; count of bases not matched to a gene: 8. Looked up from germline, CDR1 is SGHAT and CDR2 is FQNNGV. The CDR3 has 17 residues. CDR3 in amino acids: CASSLDRGRRSNEKLFF. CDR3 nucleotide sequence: TGTGCCAGCAGCTTAGACAGGGGGCGTAGGTCCAATGAAAAACTGTTTTTT.

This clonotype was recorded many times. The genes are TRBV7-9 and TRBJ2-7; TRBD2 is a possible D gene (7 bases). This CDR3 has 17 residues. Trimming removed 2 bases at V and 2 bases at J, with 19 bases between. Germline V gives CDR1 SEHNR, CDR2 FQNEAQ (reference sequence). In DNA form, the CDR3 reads TGTGCCAGCAGCTTAATGGGGGGGGCAGGAGCTACCTACGAGCAGTACTTC. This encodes CASSLMGGAGATYEQYF.

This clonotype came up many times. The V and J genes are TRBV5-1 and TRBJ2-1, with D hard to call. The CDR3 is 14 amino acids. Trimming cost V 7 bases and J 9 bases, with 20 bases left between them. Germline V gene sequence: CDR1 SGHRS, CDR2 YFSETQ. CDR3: CASCPGSLCGEQFF. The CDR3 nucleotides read TGCGCCAGCTGCCCTGGATCCCTTTGCGGTGAGCAGTTCTTC.

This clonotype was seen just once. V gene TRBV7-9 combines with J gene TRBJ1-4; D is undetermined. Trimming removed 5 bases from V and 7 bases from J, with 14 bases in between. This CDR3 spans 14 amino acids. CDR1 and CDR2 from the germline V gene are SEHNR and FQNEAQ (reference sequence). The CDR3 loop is CASSPQAKSEKLFF. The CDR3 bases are TGTGCCAGCAGCCCCCAGGCGAAGAGTGAAAAACTGTTTTTT.

The CDR3 loop is CASSLGTGVYQPQHF. The CDR3 bases are TGTGCCAGCAGCTTGGGGACAGGGGTTTATCAGCCCCAGCATTTT. This sequence joins TRBV5-5 and TRBJ1-5; TRBD1 aligns across 9 bases. The CDR3 is made up of 15 amino acids. Losses at the gene ends were 0 bases for V and 5 bases for J; bases not matched to a gene: 3. Germline V gene lookup returns CDR1 SGHKS and CDR2 YYEKEE (reference sequence).

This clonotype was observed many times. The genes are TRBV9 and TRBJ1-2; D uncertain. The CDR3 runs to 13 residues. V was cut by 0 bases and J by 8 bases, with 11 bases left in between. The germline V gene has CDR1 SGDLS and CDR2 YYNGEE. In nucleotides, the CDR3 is TGTGCCAGCAGCGTAGGGGATGGATGGGGCTACACCTTC. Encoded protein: CASSVGDGWGYTF.

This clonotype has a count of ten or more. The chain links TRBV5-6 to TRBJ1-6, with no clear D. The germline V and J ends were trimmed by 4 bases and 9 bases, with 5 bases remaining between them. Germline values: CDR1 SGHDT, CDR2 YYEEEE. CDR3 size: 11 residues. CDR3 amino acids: CASSPSSPLHF. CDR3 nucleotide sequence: TGTGCCAGCAGCCCGAGTTCACCCCTCCACTTT. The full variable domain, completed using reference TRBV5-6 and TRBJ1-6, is DAGVTQSPTHLIKTRGQQVTLRCSPKSGHDTVSWYQQALGQGPQFIFQYYEEEERQRGNFPDRFSGHQFPNYSSELNVNALLLGDSALYLCASSPSSPLHFGNGTRLTVT.

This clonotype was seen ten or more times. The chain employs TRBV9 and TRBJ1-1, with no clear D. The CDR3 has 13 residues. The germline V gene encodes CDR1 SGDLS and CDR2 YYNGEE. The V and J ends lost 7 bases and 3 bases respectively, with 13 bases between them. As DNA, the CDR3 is TGTGCCAGCGCCCTTGCAAGTCACACTGAAGCTTTCTTT. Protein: CASALASHTEAFF. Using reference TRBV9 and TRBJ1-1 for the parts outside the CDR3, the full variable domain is DSGVTQTPKHLITATGQRVTLRCSPRSGDLSVYWYQQSLDQGLQFLIQYYNGEERAKGNILERFSAQQFPDLHSELNLSSLELGDSALYFCASALASHTEAFFGQGTRLTVV.

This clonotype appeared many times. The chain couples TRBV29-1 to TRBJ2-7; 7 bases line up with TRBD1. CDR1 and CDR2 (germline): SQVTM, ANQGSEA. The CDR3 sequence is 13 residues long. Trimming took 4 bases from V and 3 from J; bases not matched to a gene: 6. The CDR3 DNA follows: TGCAGCGTTGGTTGGGACAGCCTCTACGAGCAGTACTTC. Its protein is CSVGWDSLYEQYF.

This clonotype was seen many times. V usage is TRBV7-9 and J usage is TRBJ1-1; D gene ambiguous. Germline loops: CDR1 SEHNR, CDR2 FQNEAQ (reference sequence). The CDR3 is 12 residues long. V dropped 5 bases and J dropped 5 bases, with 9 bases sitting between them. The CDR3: CASSPDGTEAFF. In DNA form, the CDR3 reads TGTGCCAGCAGCCCAGATGGGACTGAAGCTTTCTTT.

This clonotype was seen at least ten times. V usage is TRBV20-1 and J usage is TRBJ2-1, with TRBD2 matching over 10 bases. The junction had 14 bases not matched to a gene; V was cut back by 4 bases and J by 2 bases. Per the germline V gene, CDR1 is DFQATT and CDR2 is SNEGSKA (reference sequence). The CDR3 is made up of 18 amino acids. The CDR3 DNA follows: TGCAGTGCTAAACAGGGACTAGCGTCCGGCGGCACCTACAATGAGCAGTTCTTC. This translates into CSAKQGLASGGTYNEQFF.

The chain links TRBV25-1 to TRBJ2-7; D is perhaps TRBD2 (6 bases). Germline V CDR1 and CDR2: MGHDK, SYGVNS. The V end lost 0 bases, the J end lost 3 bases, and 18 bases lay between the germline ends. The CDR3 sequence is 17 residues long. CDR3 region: CASSEYRWGDSIYEQYF. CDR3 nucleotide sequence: TGTGCCAGCAGTGAATATAGGTGGGGGGACTCGATCTACGAGCAGTACTTC.

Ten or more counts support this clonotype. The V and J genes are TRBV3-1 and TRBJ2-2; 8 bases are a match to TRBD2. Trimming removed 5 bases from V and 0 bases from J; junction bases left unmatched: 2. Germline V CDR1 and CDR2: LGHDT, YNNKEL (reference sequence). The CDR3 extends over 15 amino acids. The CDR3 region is CASSSLAANTGELFF. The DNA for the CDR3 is TGTGCCAGCAGCTCACTAGCGGCGAACACCGGGGAGCTGTTTTTT.

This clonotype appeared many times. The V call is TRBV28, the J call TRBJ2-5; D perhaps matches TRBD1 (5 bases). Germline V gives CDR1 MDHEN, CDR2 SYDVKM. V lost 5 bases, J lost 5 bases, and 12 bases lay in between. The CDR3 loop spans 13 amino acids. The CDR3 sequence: CASSLTVMETQYF. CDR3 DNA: TGTGCCAGCAGTCTGACAGTTATGGAGACCCAGTACTTC. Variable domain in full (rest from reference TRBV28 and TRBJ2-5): DVKVTQSSRYLVKRTGEKVFLECVQDMDHENMFWYRQDPGLGLRLIYFSYDVKMKEKGDIPEGYSVSREKKERFSLILESASTNQTSMYLCASSLTVMETQYFGPGTRLLVL.

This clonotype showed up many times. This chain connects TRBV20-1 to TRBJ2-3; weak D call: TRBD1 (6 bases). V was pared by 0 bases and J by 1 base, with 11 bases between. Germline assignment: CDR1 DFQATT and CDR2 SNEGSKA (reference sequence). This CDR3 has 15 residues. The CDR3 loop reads CSARDSRQGTDTQYF. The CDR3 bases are TGCAGTGCTAGAGATTCGAGACAGGGCACAGATACGCAGTATTTT.

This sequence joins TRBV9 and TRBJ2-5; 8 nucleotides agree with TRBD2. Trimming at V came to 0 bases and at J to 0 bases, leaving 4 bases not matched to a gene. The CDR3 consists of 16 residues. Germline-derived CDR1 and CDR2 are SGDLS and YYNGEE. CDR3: CASSVGTSGYQETQYF. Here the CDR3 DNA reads TGTGCCAGCAGCGTAGGAACTAGCGGATACCAAGAGACCCAGTACTTC.

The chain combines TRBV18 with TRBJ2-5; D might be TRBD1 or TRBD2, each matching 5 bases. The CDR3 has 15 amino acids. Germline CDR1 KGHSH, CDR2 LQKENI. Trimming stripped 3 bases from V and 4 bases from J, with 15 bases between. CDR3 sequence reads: CASSPSSRGGETQYF. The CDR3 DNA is TGTGCCAGCTCACCCTCTTCTCGGGGCGGAGAGACCCAGTACTTC.

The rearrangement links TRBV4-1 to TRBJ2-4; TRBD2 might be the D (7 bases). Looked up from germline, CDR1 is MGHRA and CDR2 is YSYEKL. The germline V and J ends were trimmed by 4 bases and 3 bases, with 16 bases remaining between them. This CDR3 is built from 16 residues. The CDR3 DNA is TGCGCCAGCAGCCGCGGGGGAGGGGGGGTCAAAAACATTCAGTACTTC. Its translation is CASSRGGGGVKNIQYF.

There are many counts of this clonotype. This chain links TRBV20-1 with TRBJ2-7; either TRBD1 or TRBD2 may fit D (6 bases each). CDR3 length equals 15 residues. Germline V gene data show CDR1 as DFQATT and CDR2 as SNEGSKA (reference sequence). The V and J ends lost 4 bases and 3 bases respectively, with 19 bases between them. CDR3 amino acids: CSATPRQGTGYEQYF. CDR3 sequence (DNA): TGCAGTGCTACCCCCAGGCAGGGGACTGGCTACGAGCAGTACTTC.

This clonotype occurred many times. The CDR3 loop reads CASSSGTGYNEQFF. The CDR3, as DNA: TGCGCCAGCAGCTCCGGGACAGGGTACAATGAGCAGTTCTTC. The chain uses TRBV5-1 and TRBJ2-1, with 9 bases lining up with TRBD1. Germline V gives CDR1 SGHRS, CDR2 YFSETQ. With 3 bases clipped from V and 4 bases from J, the junction kept 2 bases outside the gene matches. This CDR3 is built from 14 residues.

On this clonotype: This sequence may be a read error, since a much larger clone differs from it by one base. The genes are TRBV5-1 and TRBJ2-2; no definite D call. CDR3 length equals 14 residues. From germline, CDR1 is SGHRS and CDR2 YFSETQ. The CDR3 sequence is CASSSEAKTGELFF. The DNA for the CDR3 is TGCGCCAGCAGCTCCGAAGCGAAAACCGGGGAGCTGTTTTTT.

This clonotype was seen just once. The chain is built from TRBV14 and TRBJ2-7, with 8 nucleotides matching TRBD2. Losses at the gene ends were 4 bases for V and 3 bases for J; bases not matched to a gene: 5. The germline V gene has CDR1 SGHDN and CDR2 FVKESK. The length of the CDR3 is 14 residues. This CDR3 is CASSPPGLDYEQYF. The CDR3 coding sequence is TGTGCCAGCAGCCCACCGGGACTAGACTACGAGCAGTACTTC. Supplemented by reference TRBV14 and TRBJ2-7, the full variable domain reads EAGVTQFPSHSVIEKGQTVTLRCDPISGHDNLYWYRRVMGKEIKFLLHFVKESKQDESGMPNNRFLAERTGGTYSTLKVQPAELEDSGVYFCASSPPGLDYEQYFGPGTRLTVT.